This T cell receptor beta chain appears in the sequencing data of a study of T cell responses to AZD1222 COVID-19 vaccine (dated by TCRdb to the early 2020s). Concerning the study at large: AZD1222 recipients given second doses at about 4 weeks or at about 12 weeks were pooled, since spike-specific TCR depth and breadth were not found to differ between the two schedules. A total of about 240 trial participants underwent TCR sequencing, of whom around 200 received two doses of AZD1222 and around 26 received two doses of the MenACWY control vaccine. Trial participants were enrolled by age into subgroups of 18-55, 56-69 and 70-plus years, and roughly 150, 30 and 60 TCR-sequenced participants, respectively, were included in these subgroups. General findings and caveats noted by the study authors: Conclusions about previously exposed vaccinees were limited because only six AZD1222 recipients were SARS-CoV-2 seropositive at baseline. Participants were mostly white British, with more females than males. The authors suggested clonal diversity may have been underestimated. Because no day 14 peak-response samples were available, the repertoires could be characterized only after the peak T cell response. The 56-69-year group was small, and its depth increase did not reach significance, likely because of low power. Reportedly, almost half of the unique spike-specific TCRs recognized epitopes lying outside the regions that are mutated in the B.1.351 and B.1.1.7 variants. Vaccine-associated CD4 TCRs spanned the whole spike protein, with dominant responses in regions 160-218 and 743-854. After two AZD1222 doses, spike-specific TCR breadth and depth were significantly higher than at day 0 and than in MenACWY recipients.

For this chain, trimming is 8 bases at the V end and 4 bases at the J end, and the number of junction bases without a gene match is 4. Reading from cysteine to phenylalanine, the CDR3 counts 13 amino acids. Only the CDR3 part of the read is kept: 39 bases, read in frame from the first base. Via the germline V gene (reference sequence), CDR1 is LNHDA and CDR2 SQIVND. The time point label corresponds to: baseline before first vaccination. Vaccinee samples came from UK trials COV001 and COV002, including a single-blind randomized controlled phase 2/3 trial of AZD1222 (ChAdOx1 nCoV-19) in healthy adults. For TCRbeta chain sequencing, PBMC samples from trial participants were taken at day 0 and at day 28 after the second dose. The CDR3 regions of human TCRbeta chains were subjected to immunosequencing. The paper's processing steps were these. Repertoire TCRs were checked for matches against a reference library of SARS-CoV-2-specific TCRs that had been generated using the MIRA antigen-specificity platform. Breadth meant the fraction of unique TCRs that were SARS-CoV-2-associated, whereas depth meant the fraction of total T cells that were SARS-CoV-2-associated. Using the MIRA data, each spike-specific TCR was mapped to the spike region that the TCR reacts to and placed in a CD4 or CD8 class. Log10-transformed breadth and depth values were compared by one-way ANOVA with Sidak's multiple comparisons tests. TCRdb holds this immuneACCESS table with in-frame rearrangements only. Some clones are missing; in checked studies, unresolved V genes explain under half, and the rest has no known cause. V, J and clone size reflect that table, while D and trimming were determined from the DNA. This sample lists 100,000 to 150,000 clones; around 85% were detected once. The ten largest clones represent 6.2% of the sample.

This clone has only one observation. Its antigen is not yet known. Base qualities were left out, and no much larger clone turns up one base away. This TCR was sampled from an adult in good health. The chain is encoded by TRBV19 joined to TRBJ2-1; 8 of the junction bases match TRBD2. The specimen comprised peripheral blood, sampled on day 0 of AZD1222 vaccination. The nucleotides are TGTGCCAGTCAGCTAGCGGGTTACAATGAGCAGTTCTTC. Translated, this gives CASQLAGYNEQFF.